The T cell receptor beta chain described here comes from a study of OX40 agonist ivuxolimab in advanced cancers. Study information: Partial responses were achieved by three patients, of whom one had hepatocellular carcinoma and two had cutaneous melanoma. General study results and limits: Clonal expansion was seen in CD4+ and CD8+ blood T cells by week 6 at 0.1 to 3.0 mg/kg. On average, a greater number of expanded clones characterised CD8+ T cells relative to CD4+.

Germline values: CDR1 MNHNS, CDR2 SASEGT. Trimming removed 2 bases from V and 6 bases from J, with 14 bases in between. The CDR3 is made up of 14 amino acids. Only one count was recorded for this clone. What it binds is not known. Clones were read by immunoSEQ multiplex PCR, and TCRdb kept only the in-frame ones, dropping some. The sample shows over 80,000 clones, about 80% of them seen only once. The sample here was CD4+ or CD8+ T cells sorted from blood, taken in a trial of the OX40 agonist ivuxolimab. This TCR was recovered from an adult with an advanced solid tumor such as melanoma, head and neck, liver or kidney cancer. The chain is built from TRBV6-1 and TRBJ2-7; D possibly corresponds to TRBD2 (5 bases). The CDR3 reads CASSETPGVGEQYF. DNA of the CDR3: TGTGCCAGCAGTGAAACGCCCGGGGTCGGCGAGCAGTACTTC.